This T cell receptor (beta chain) comes out of a study of T-cell reconstitution after alpha-beta-depleted transplantation in children. Trimming took 5 bases from V and 8 from J; bases not matched to a gene: 10. The CDR3 sequence is 14 residues long. Germline V lookup: CDR1 SQVTM, CDR2 ANQGSEA. The TCRbeta library incorporated unique molecular identifiers. TCRdb passed the PCR reads through MiXCR, listing each CDR3 protein once. The sample contains about 420,000 distinct CDR3 sequences, approximately 11% of which appear only once. This sequence was found in a human donor who donated a stem cell graft to a child with acute myeloid leukemia. The chain combines TRBV29-1 with TRBJ2-2; TRBD1 agrees at 8 bases. The sample consisted of PBMCs from the stem cell graft donor, taken from the stem cell graft. CDR3 sequence: CSVQPGGASGELFF. The DNA for the CDR3 is TGCAGCGTTCAACCAGGGGGCGCTTCGGGGGAGCTGTTTTTT.